These T cell receptor beta chains were read from a single sample in a study of shared clonotypes between healthy human individuals. The repertoire was sequenced with immunoSEQ multiplex PCR; TCRdb's copy has only in-frame clones and lacks some. The sample contains millions of clones, 85% to 95% of which appear only once. Specimen: naive CD4+ T cells from PBMCs. Every receptor here comes from a man aged 18 to 30 in good health. Some clones in this sample may be carry-over from other donors' samples. The CDR3 runs from the conserved cysteine through the conserved F or W. D genes are given only for firm matches. Some rows mark clone size as missing; the rest say once, few, many or name a class of expanded clone.

clone size	D gene	V gene	J gene	CDR3 protein	CDR3 DNA
.	.	TRBV15	TRBJ2-7	CATSRDQARGGEQYF	TGTGCCACCAGCAGAGATCAGGCCAGGGGGGGCGAGCAGTACTTC
once	.	TRBV9	TRBJ2-7	CASSYTGTDDYEQYF	TGTGCCAGCAGCTATACCGGGACGGATGACTACGAGCAGTACTTC
.	.	TRBV7-3	TRBJ1-2	CASSRDGSGYTF	TGTGCCAGCAGCCGCGACGGCAGCGGCTACACCTTC
.	.	TRBV11-3	TRBJ2-7	CASSVGPGNYEQYF	TGTGCCAGCAGCGTCGGGCCAGGTAACTACGAGCAGTACTTC
.	.	TRBV5-8	TRBJ1-5	CASSLYGDYSNQPQHF	TGTGCCAGCAGCTTGTACGGAGACTATAGCAATCAGCCCCAGCATTTT
.	TRBD1	TRBV28	TRBJ2-3	CASSHRDRGSDTQYF	TGTGCCAGCAGTCATCGAGACAGGGGGTCGGATACGCAGTATTTT
few	.	TRBV28	TRBJ1-1	CASGNTEAFF	TGTGCCAGCGGGAACACTGAAGCTTTCTTT
.	.	TRBV7-2	TRBJ2-1	CASSRWSNPNEQFF	TGTGCCAGCAGCCGGTGGTCGAACCCCAATGAGCAGTTCTTC
.	TRBD1	TRBV11-2	TRBJ2-5	CASSRQPTGAQETQYF	TGTGCCAGCAGCCGGCAGCCGACAGGGGCGCAAGAGACCCAGTACTTC
once	TRBD2	TRBV9	TRBJ2-2	CASSPSGTNTGELFF	TGTGCCAGCAGCCCGAGCGGGACGAACACCGGGGAGCTGTTTTTT
.	.	TRBV7-2	TRBJ2-3	CASRSSTDTQYF	TGTGCCAGCAGGTCTAGCACAGATACGCAGTATTTT
.	TRBD2	TRBV5-1	TRBJ2-4	CASSLVSSSGRTQYF	TGCGCCAGCAGCTTGGTTTCGAGTAGCGGGAGAACTCAGTACTTC
.	.	TRBV28	TRBJ2-3	CASKGRVTDTQYF	TGTGCCAGCAAAGGGCGGGTCACAGATACGCAGTATTTT
once	.	TRBV5-1	TRBJ2-7	CASSADSAWAEQYF	TGCGCCAGCAGCGCCGACAGTGCGTGGGCCGAGCAGTACTTC
once	TRBD1	TRBV5-1	TRBJ2-7	CASSQKQGNHEQYF	TGCGCCAGCAGCCAGAAACAGGGGAATCACGAGCAGTACTTC
.	.	TRBV5-1	TRBJ1-2	CASSPLGGAVGYTF	TGCGCCAGCAGCCCCCTGGGGGGGGCGGTGGGCTACACCTTC
.	TRBD1	TRBV2	TRBJ1-2	CASRSTGGGNYGYTF	TGTGCCAGCAGGTCCACAGGGGGCGGAAACTATGGCTACACCTTC
.	TRBD2	TRBV13	TRBJ2-7	CASSIRLAGSYEQYF	TGTGCCAGCAGCATACGACTAGCGGGAAGCTACGAGCAGTACTTC
.	.	TRBV16	TRBJ1-5	CASSQSGWGEQPQHF	TGTGCCAGCAGCCAATCAGGTTGGGGGGAACAGCCCCAGCATTTT
.	TRBD2	TRBV5-1	TRBJ2-1	CASSLYERGSYNEQFF	TGCGCCAGCAGCTTGTATGAGCGGGGCTCCTACAATGAGCAGTTCTTC
once	TRBD1	TRBV7-9	TRBJ1-4	CASSQGDRGKENEKLFF	TGTGCCAGCAGCCAGGGGGACAGGGGGAAGGAGAATGAAAAACTGTTTTTT
.	TRBD1	TRBV15	TRBJ1-2	CATSRQGQIYGYTF	TGTGCCACCAGCAGACAGGGACAGATCTATGGCTACACCTTC
.	TRBD1	TRBV19	TRBJ1-3	CASSILAGTGGNTIYF	TGTGCCAGTAGTATTCTGGCCGGGACAGGTGGAAACACCATATATTTT
.	TRBD2	TRBV5-4	TRBJ2-3	CASSLGLAANTDTQYF	TGTGCCAGCAGCTTGGGACTAGCGGCTAACACAGATACGCAGTATTTT
.	.	TRBV11-2	TRBJ2-7	CASSLAGDYEQYF	TGTGCCAGCAGCTTGGCAGGGGACTACGAGCAGTACTTC
.	TRBD1	TRBV5-1	TRBJ2-3	CASSLGTASTDTQYF	TGCGCCAGCAGCCTAGGGACAGCTAGCACAGATACGCAGTATTTT
.	.	TRBV2	TRBJ1-3	CASSEPNIRSSGNTIYF	TGTGCCAGCAGTGAACCCAACATCCGGAGCTCTGGAAACACCATATATTTT
few	TRBD1	TRBV5-4	TRBJ1-1	CASSQDRGDTEAFF	TGTGCCAGCAGCCAGGACAGGGGAGACACTGAAGCTTTCTTT
.	.	TRBV20-1	TRBJ1-1	CSARGGTEAFF	TGCAGTGCTAGAGGAGGGACTGAAGCTTTCTTT
.	.	TRBV28	TRBJ2-1	CATGGNHRYNEQFF	TGTGCCACTGGGGGGAACCACAGGTACAATGAGCAGTTCTTC
.	.	TRBV5-1	TRBJ2-2	CASSLVGATGELFF	TGCGCCAGCAGCTTGGTGGGGGCCACCGGGGAGCTGTTTTTT